These 4 T cell receptor gamma chains came from one sample sequenced in a study of γδ T cells in repeated Plasmodium falciparum infection. TCRdb fed the multiplex PCR reads to CATT. The sample comprises 25,000 to 35,000 gamma-chain clones, more than 1.4% of which are singletons, and approximately 19% rests with the top ten. Bulk repertoires came from Vgamma9/Vdelta2+ or Vdelta2-negative gammadelta T cells flow-sorted from PBMC. What was sequenced was gamma-delta T cells from blood. The receptors come from a pool of human donors (malaria-infected and uninfected, not separated).

This clone has ten or more counts. The protein recorded in TCRdb matches a much larger clone and deviates from this DNA's translation at residue 8, suggesting a read error; the protein here is obtained by translating the DNA. The chain couples TRGV9 to TRGJ1 or TRGJ2. This CDR3 is built from 13 residues. CDR1 GITISATS and CDR2 ISYDGTV come from the germline V gene (reference sequence). V shed 2 bases, J shed 5 bases, and the junction held 6 bases outside the gene matches. As DNA, the CDR3 is TGTGCCTTGTGGGAGGCGGCAAATTATAAGAAACTCTTT. It is translated as CALWEAANYKKLF.

This clone was observed at least ten times. J is TRGJP and V is TRGV9. CDR3 size: 16 residues. V shed 2 bases and J 9 bases; nucleotides not matched to a gene: 7. Germline CDR1 and CDR2: GITISATS and ISYDGTV (reference sequence). DNA for the CDR3: TGTGCCTTGTGGGAGGCTACTCGGTTGGGCAAAAAAATCAAGGTATTT. Its translation: CALWEATRLGKKIKVF.

In its sample, this clone was seen many times. A read error may explain this, as a much larger clone is one base away. V gene TRGV8 combines with J gene TRGJP2. TCRdb is silent on the J gene; assignment here came from matching the DNA to germline. There are 16 residues in the CDR3. From germline, CDR1 is VENAVY and CDR2 YDSYNSRV. CDR3 in DNA: TGTGCCACCTGGCCCCGGAGGCCTAGTGGTGATTGGATCAAGACGTTT. This sequence encodes CATWPRRPSGDWIKTF.

This clone was seen repeatedly, ten times or more. This sequence joins TRGV4 and TRGJ1 or TRGJ2. The J gene, absent from TCRdb, was called here by matching the DNA to germline. Germline V gene data show CDR1 as EGSTGY and CDR2 as YDSYTSSV. This CDR3 contains 11 residues. V shed 12 bases, J shed 12 bases, and the junction held 17 bases outside the gene matches. The CDR3 region is CALDSFGGKLF. CDR3 nucleotide sequence: TGTGCCCTTGACTCTTTTGGTGGGAAACTCTTT.